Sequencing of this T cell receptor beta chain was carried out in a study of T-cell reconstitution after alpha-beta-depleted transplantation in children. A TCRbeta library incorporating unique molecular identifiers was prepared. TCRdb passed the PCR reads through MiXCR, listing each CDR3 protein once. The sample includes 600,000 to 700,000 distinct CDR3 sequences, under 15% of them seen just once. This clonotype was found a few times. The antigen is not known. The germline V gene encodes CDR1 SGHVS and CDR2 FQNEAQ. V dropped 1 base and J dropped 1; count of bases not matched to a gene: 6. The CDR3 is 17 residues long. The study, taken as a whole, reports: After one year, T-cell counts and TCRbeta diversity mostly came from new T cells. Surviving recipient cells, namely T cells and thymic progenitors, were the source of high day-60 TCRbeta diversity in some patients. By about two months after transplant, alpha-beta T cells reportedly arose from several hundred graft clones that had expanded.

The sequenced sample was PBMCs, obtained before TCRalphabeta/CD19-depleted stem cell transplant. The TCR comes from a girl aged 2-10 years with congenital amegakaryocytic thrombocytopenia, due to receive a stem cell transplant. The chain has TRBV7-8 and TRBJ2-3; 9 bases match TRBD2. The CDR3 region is CASSLGASGKGTDTQYF. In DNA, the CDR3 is TGTGCCAGCAGCTTAGGGGCTAGCGGGAAGGGCACAGATACGCAGTATTTT.